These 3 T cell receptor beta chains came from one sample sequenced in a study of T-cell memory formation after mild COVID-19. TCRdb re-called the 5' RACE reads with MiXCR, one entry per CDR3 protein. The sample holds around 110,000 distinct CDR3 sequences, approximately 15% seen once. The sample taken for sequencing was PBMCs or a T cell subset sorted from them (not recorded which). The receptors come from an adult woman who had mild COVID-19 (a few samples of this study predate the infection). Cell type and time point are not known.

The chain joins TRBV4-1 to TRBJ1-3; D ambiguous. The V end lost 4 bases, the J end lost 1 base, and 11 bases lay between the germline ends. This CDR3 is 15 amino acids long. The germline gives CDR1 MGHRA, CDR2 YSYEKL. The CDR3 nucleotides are TGCGCCAGCAGCCCTACAGCGACTTCTGGAAACACCATATATTTT. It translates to CASSPTATSGNTIYF.

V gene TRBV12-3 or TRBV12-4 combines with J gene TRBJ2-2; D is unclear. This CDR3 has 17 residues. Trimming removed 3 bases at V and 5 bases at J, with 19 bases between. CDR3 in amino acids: CASSFPDRLIGTGELFF. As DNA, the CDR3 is TGTGCCAGCAGTTTCCCCGACCGTCTTATCGGAACCGGGGAGCTGTTTTTT.

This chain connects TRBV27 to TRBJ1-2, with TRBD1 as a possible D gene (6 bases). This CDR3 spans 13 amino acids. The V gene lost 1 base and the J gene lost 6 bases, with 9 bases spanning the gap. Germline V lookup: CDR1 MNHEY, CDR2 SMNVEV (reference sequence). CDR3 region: CASSLWGGDGYTF. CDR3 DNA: TGTGCCAGCAGTTTATGGGGGGGCGATGGCTACACCTTC.